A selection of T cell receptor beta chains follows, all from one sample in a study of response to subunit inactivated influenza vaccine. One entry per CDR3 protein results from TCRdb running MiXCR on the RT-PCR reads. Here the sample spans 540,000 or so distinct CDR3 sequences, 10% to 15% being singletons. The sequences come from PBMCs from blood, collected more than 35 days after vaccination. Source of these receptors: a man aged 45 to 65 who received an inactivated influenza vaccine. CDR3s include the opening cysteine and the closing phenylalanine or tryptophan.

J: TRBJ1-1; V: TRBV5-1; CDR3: CASSLDGQGNTEAFF
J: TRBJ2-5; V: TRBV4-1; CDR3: CASSQESSGGPQETQYF
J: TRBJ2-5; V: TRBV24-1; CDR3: CATSDFGQETQYF
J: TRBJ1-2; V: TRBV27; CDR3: CASGEGIPYGYTF
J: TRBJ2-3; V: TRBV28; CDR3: CASTGTGFTDTQYF
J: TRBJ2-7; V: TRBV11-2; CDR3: CASSRGQRVSYEQYF
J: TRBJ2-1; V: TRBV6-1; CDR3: CASSHTLAGHSYNEQFF
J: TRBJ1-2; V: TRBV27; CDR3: CASSPETGIIGYGYTF
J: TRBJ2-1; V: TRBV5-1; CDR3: CASSLASTVSYNEQFF
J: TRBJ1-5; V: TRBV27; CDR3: CASSLFGGNQPQHF
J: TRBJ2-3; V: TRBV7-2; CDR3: CASSLPRTSGTDTQYF
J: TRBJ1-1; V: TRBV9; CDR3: CASSVATRATEAFF
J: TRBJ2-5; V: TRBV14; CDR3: CASSQHEGGARETQYF
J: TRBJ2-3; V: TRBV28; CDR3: CASSPLLVRTDTQYF
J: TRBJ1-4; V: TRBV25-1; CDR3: CASSDGGRGEKLFF
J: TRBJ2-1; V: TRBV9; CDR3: CASSVASDTYNEQFF
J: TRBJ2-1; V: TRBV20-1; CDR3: CSPKNSAGITYNEQFF
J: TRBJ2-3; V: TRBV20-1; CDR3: CSAKPGLAGGPAADTQYF
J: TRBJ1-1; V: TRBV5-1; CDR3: CASSPQGHKGTEAFF
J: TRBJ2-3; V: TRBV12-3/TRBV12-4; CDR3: CASSPGLIGTQYF
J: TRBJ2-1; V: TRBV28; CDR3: CASSFVAGVGNEQFF
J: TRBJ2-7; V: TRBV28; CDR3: CASSHRGTGRYEQYF
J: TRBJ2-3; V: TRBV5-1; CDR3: CASSSEMADTQYF